This T cell receptor beta chain was retrieved from a study of GPR56 and killer-like receptors on CD4 memory cells (dated by TCRdb to about 2019). Study-level background: It was proposed in the study that human CD4+ memory T-cell differentiation and cytokine production potential are marked by progressive acquisition of KLRB1, KLRG1, GPR56 and then KLRF1. The study described its healthy blood donors as age-matched to the liver disease patients, who had a median age of around 71 years. The full study reports these points: TCR repertoires overlapped especially between the late populations 4 and 5, and partly population 3. Clones dominating late populations 4 and 5 were also found in early populations 1 and 2, which the authors took as evidence for linear differentiation. Clonal frequency was low in the marker-negative population and increased progressively along the proposed pathway, with TCRbeta diversity decreasing accordingly. Rather than full repertoires, the diversity and similarity analyses used only the 100 most expanded clones in each population.

Its frequency places this clonotype as medium-sized (0.01 to 0.1%); no count is recorded. The antigen it binds to is not known. Before TCRbeta sequencing, fluorescence-activated cell sorting was used to enrich five KLR/GPR56-defined CD4+ populations. TCRbeta repertoires of five CD4+ T-cell subsets defined by KLRB1, KLRG1, GPR56 and KLRF1 expression were sequenced to test a linear memory differentiation pathway. TCR-sequenced cells came from peripheral blood of healthy control individuals, reported as five donors in the TCRbeta analysis figure. Heparinized peripheral blood was collected, and every sample was processed within one hour of being retrieved. To isolate peripheral blood mononuclear cells, blood was diluted 1:2 in PBS and put through Biocoll density gradient centrifugation at room temperature. Before flow sorting, CD4+ T cells were enriched from freshly isolated PBMCs by magnetic sorting with anti-CD4 MicroBeads. A BD FACSAria II was used to sort CD4+ T cells enriched from PBMCs of healthy donors according to marker expression. For surface staining, the researchers used Miltenyi Biotec antibodies: anti-KLRB1 clone 191B8, anti-KLRF1 clone 4A4.D10 and anti-KLRG1 clone REA261.

TCRdb shows the sequencer as Illumina HiSeq 2500. To build sequencing libraries, a previously published PCR protocol was used to amplify the recombined TCRbeta locus. The authors processed their data as follows. Reads whose average quality score was below 30 were removed, and the reads that remained were processed with IMSEQ. Vbeta gene, Jbeta gene and CDR3 amino acid sequence were used to define clonotypes. The Morisita-Horn index, computed on the top 100 expanded clones, was used to quantify repertoire overlap between populations. Renyi diversity profiles calculated on the top 100 expanded clones were used to assess clonal diversity. TCRdb reprocessed the reads; each CDR3 protein sequence makes one entry, and DNA is unavailable. Clone size and V and J calls follow TCRdb, not the original study. The sample's own table lists about 1,000 distinct CDR3 sequences. The ten largest clones take up around 28% of the sample.

CDR3 length: 16 amino acids, cysteine to phenylalanine. No DNA is given. Via the germline V gene, CDR1 is SGDLS and CDR2 YYNGEE. The TCR was taken from a human donor in good health. Sequenced material: memory CD4+ T cells from blood. The sequence joins TRBV9 to TRBJ2-1; TCRdb's assignment of TRBD2 cannot be checked, as there is no DNA. The CDR3 has the sequence CASSVDLAGGDNEQFF.